These T cell receptor beta chains were read from a single sample in a study of cytomegalovirus exposure and HLA in healthy donors. The data were produced by immunoSEQ multiplex PCR, yet TCRdb's version contains in-frame clones alone and is incomplete. In the table there are about 67,000 clones, 55% to 80% of which are singletons. Sample: PBMCs. These receptors were obtained from a woman in her thirties in good health and CMV-seronegative. The CDR3 runs from the conserved cysteine through the conserved F or W. The D gene is left open where the match is weak. The size field is filled for only some rows; it gives once, few, many or a size class.

j_call clone_size d_call cdr3_length v_call cdr3_nt cdr3_aa
TRBJ2-1 - - 16 TRBV7-9 TGTGCCAGCGCTTGGGATGCGGGACTCTCCTACAATGAGCAGTTCTTC CASAWDAGLSYNEQFF
TRBJ2-5 few TRBD1 15 TRBV18 TGTGCCAGCTCACCACCGACAGGGTCGCAAGAGACCCAGTACTTC CASSPPTGSQETQYF
TRBJ2-7 - TRBD1 14 TRBV28 TGTGCCAGCAGTTTATCACAGGGGAGAGGGACGCAGTACTTC CASSLSQGRGTQYF
TRBJ1-2 - - 14 TRBV6-5 TGTGCCAGCACAGGCTCAAGAACGAACTATGGCTACACCTTC CASTGSRTNYGYTF
TRBJ1-5 - - 15 TRBV4-3 TGCGCCAGCAGCCGGACAGCGGCGAGCAATCAGCCCCAGCATTTT CASSRTAASNQPQHF
TRBJ1-6 - - 15 TRBV30 TGTGCCTGGAGTGTACGAGGGTCCTATAATTCACCCCTCCACTTT CAWSVRGSYNSPLHF
TRBJ1-1 few - 12 TRBV7-8 TGTGCCAGCACCCTTCTAGGCCCTGAAGCTTTCTTT CASTLLGPEAFF
TRBJ2-5 - TRBD2 16 TRBV5-4 TGTGCCAGCAGCTGGGGGACTAGCGGACCTCAAGAGACCCAGTACTTC CASSWGTSGPQETQYF
TRBJ1-1 - - 14 TRBV5-1 TGCGCCAGCAGCTCTACAGGGACGAACACTGAAGCTTTCTTT CASSSTGTNTEAFF
TRBJ1-6 few - 16 TRBV6-1 TGTGCCAGCAGTGAACGACACAGCTCCTATAATTCACCCCTCCACTTT CASSERHSSYNSPLHF
TRBJ2-5 once TRBD2 15 TRBV5-6 TGTGCCAGCAGCTTGCGGTCAGGGAGGGAAGAGACCCAGTACTTC CASSLRSGREETQYF